The next 2 T cell receptor beta chains were all read from a single sample in a study of T cell repertoires in cytomegalovirus infection. The antigens these receptors bind are not known. TCRdb recomputed calls from the reads with MiXCR, one row per CDR3 protein. The sample has hundreds of thousands of distinct CDR3 sequences, around 35% seen once; the top ten hold about 20%. Material: cultured PBMCs, obtained from culture after CMV antigen stimulation. The receptors here all came from a human donor in good health (CMV status not recorded). Some clones in this sample may be carry-over from other donors' samples.

This clonotype appeared a few times. The chain couples TRBV12-3 or TRBV12-4 to TRBJ1-5; D unclear. The CDR3 covers 16 residues. V gave up 6 bases and J gave up 2 bases, with 17 bases separating them. CDR3 in amino acids: CASSQVPGVGNQPQHF. The CDR3 coding sequence is TGTGCCAGCAGCCAGGTTCCAGGAGTGGGCAATCAGCCCCAGCATTTT.

The chain recombines TRBV5-6 with TRBJ2-7; D is possibly TRBD1 or TRBD2 (5 bases each). Germline CDR1 reads SGHDT; CDR2 reads YYEEEE. V was trimmed by 0 bases and J by 0 bases, leaving 10 bases between them. This CDR3 is built from 15 residues. The CDR3 nucleotides read TGTGCCAGCAGCTTGGGGCCCGGGGCCTCCTACGAGCAGTACTTC. It yields the protein CASSLGPGASYEQYF.